These T cell receptor beta chains were read from a single sample in a study of cytomegalovirus exposure and HLA in healthy donors. Profiling relied on immunoSEQ multiplex PCR, and the TCRdb table lists in-frame clones only, not all of them. The profile shows about 140,000 clones, approximately 82% of them singletons. The sequenced material came from PBMCs. Receptors were obtained from a woman aged 40 to 50 in good health and CMV-seronegative. Each CDR3 is given with its conserved first and last residue. The order of the fields is J gene, D gene, V gene, clone size, CDR3 protein, CDR3 DNA. A D gene is named only where the DNA matches it firmly. Clone size is stated in some rows and not others, as once, few, many or a class when expanded.

J gene: TRBJ1-5
D gene: .
V gene: TRBV7-2
clone size: .
CDR3 protein: CASSLGAGVGGDSNQPQHF
CDR3 DNA: TGTGCCAGCAGCTTAGGGGCGGGGGTTGGAGGGGACAGCAATCAGCCCCAGCATTTT

J gene: TRBJ2-3
D gene: .
V gene: TRBV6-5
clone size: .
CDR3 protein: CASTRGGGHTDTQYF
CDR3 DNA: TGTGCCAGCACCCGAGGGGGGGGGCACACAGATACGCAGTATTTT

J gene: TRBJ2-5
D gene: .
V gene: TRBV9
clone size: once
CDR3 protein: CASSSFGWVAETQYF
CDR3 DNA: TGTGCCAGCAGCTCCTTCGGGTGGGTGGCAGAGACCCAGTACTTC

J gene: TRBJ1-1
D gene: .
V gene: TRBV19
clone size: .
CDR3 protein: CASSTDRWGTEAFF
CDR3 DNA: TGTGCCAGTAGTACCGACAGGTGGGGCACTGAAGCTTTCTTT

J gene: TRBJ2-7
D gene: .
V gene: TRBV5-6
clone size: .
CDR3 protein: CASSQRIGQGFLEQYF
CDR3 DNA: TGTGCCAGCAGCCAGCGAATCGGGCAGGGGTTTCTCGAGCAGTACTTC

J gene: TRBJ1-1
D gene: .
V gene: TRBV7-9
clone size: .
CDR3 protein: CASSLPRPGDEAFF
CDR3 DNA: TGTGCCAGCAGCTTACCCCGTCCGGGGGATGAAGCTTTCTTT

J gene: TRBJ1-4
D gene: TRBD1
V gene: TRBV5-6
clone size: few
CDR3 protein: CASSLLRERGRKEKLFF
CDR3 DNA: TGTGCCAGCAGCTTGTTGCGCGAGAGGGGGCGGAAGGAAAAACTGTTTTTT

J gene: TRBJ2-7
D gene: TRBD1
V gene: TRBV28
clone size: .
CDR3 protein: CASNTPGQYSEQYF
CDR3 DNA: TGTGCCAGCAATACTCCGGGACAGTACTCCGAGCAGTACTTC

J gene: TRBJ2-1
D gene: .
V gene: TRBV4-3
clone size: .
CDR3 protein: CASSQDRDYNEQFF
CDR3 DNA: TGCGCCAGCAGCCAAGATCGGGACTACAATGAGCAGTTCTTC

J gene: TRBJ2-5
D gene: .
V gene: TRBV28
clone size: .
CDR3 protein: CASSFRDIKIQETQYF
CDR3 DNA: TGTGCCAGCAGTTTCAGGGACATAAAAATACAAGAGACCCAGTACTTC

J gene: TRBJ2-1
D gene: .
V gene: TRBV21-1
clone size: .
CDR3 protein: CASSKPEGSGDECWPNNEQFF
CDR3 DNA: TGTGCCAGCAGCAAGCCAGAAGGTAGCGGGGACGAGTGTTGGCCGAACAATGAGCAGTTCTTC

J gene: TRBJ2-7
D gene: TRBD2
V gene: TRBV7-2
clone size: .
CDR3 protein: CASSLFLPGGSGVEQYF
CDR3 DNA: TGTGCCAGCAGCTTATTCCTCCCGGGGGGGAGTGGGGTCGAGCAGTACTTC

J gene: TRBJ2-5
D gene: .
V gene: TRBV11-1
clone size: .
CDR3 protein: CASSLTPSLWETQYF
CDR3 DNA: TGTGCCAGCAGCTTAACTCCCTCGCTGTGGGAGACCCAGTACTTC

J gene: TRBJ1-3
D gene: .
V gene: TRBV11-2
clone size: .
CDR3 protein: CASSFSGNTIYF
CDR3 DNA: TGTGCCAGCAGCTTTTCAGGAAACACCATATATTTT

J gene: TRBJ2-1
D gene: TRBD2
V gene: TRBV10-1
clone size: .
CDR3 protein: CASRIAGTSAGLGQFF
CDR3 DNA: TGCGCCAGCAGGATTGCCGGGACTAGCGCAGGACTAGGGCAGTTCTTC

J gene: TRBJ1-1
D gene: .
V gene: TRBV29-1
clone size: .
CDR3 protein: CSVAGSGGTMNTEAFF
CDR3 DNA: TGCAGCGTTGCTGGCAGCGGGGGTACCATGAACACTGAAGCTTTCTTT

J gene: TRBJ1-2
D gene: .
V gene: TRBV28
clone size: .
CDR3 protein: CASSFEDRLLRYGYTF
CDR3 DNA: TGTGCCAGCAGTTTCGAGGACAGACTGCTTCGGTATGGCTACACCTTC

J gene: TRBJ2-3
D gene: TRBD1
V gene: TRBV5-1
clone size: few
CDR3 protein: CASSKGQSTDTQYF
CDR3 DNA: TGCGCCAGCAGCAAGGGACAGAGCACAGATACGCAGTATTTT

J gene: TRBJ1-4
D gene: TRBD1
V gene: TRBV9
clone size: .
CDR3 protein: CASSVSGTAVEKLFF
CDR3 DNA: TGTGCCAGCAGCGTCTCCGGGACAGCCGTTGAAAAACTGTTTTTT

J gene: TRBJ2-7
D gene: .
V gene: TRBV4-3
clone size: .
CDR3 protein: CASNQDGKGRFPYEQYF
CDR3 DNA: TGCGCCAGCAACCAAGATGGCAAGGGGCGATTTCCCTACGAGCAGTACTTC

J gene: TRBJ2-2
D gene: .
V gene: TRBV29-1
clone size: .
CDR3 protein: CSARDTNTGELFF
CDR3 DNA: TGCAGCGCCAGGGACACGAACACCGGGGAGCTGTTTTTT

J gene: TRBJ1-2
D gene: TRBD1
V gene: TRBV14
clone size: .
CDR3 protein: CASSPGQNLYGYTF
CDR3 DNA: TGTGCCAGCAGCCCGGGACAGAACCTCTATGGCTACACCTTC